What follows are 10 T cell receptor beta chains derived from one specimen sequenced in a study of CD8 T cells in Susac syndrome. RNA, at about 0.5 to 1 ug, was reverse transcribed with random hexamers. TCRdb re-called the immunoSEQ multiplex PCR reads through MiXCR, storing one row per CDR3 protein. The sample has a few hundred thousand distinct CDR3 sequences, approximately 95% seen once. Sequencing was carried out using CD4+ T cells from PBMCs. The origin of the receptors is a human donor with multiple sclerosis.

This rearrangement joins TRBV3-1 to TRBJ2-1, with 7 nucleotides matching TRBD2. The CDR3 covers 14 residues. V was clipped by 3 bases and J by 2 bases; unmatched bases: 1. The germline V gene encodes CDR1 LGHDT and CDR2 YNNKEL (reference sequence). The CDR3: CASSQREPYNEQFF. The CDR3 bases are TGTGCCAGCAGCCAGCGGGAGCCCTACAATGAGCAGTTCTTC.

The chain links TRBV30 to TRBJ2-2; the match to TRBD2 covers 8 bases. J gave up 6 bases and V 8 bases, and 11 bases lay outside the gene matches. Germline lookup yields CDR1 GTSNPN and CDR2 SVGIG (reference sequence). The CDR3 runs to 14 residues. The CDR3 region is CASNPGTSAGELFF. Here the CDR3 DNA reads TGTGCCAGCAATCCCGGGACTAGTGCCGGGGAGCTGTTTTTT.

The chain is built from TRBV2 and TRBJ1-5; 7 bases match TRBD1. Germline V gene lookup returns CDR1 SNHLY and CDR2 FYNNEI. V shed 7 bases, J shed 3 bases, and the junction held 6 bases outside the gene matches. There are 14 residues in the CDR3. The CDR3 region has the DNA TGTGCCAGCACTAAGACAGGGTACAATCAGCCCCAGCATTTT. This translates into CASTKTGYNQPQHF.

The chain combines TRBV20-1 with TRBJ2-1; possible D gene TRBD2, 5 bases. Germline V gives CDR1 DFQATT, CDR2 SNEGSKA (reference sequence). Trimming stripped 3 bases from V and 0 bases from J, with 12 bases between. The CDR3 runs 15 residues. CDR3: CSARDWTPSYNEQFF. The CDR3 DNA follows: TGCAGTGCTAGGGACTGGACTCCCTCCTACAATGAGCAGTTCTTC.

The chain employs TRBV12-3 or TRBV12-4 and TRBJ1-2; D ambiguous. The CDR3 loop spans 12 amino acids. The V end lost 5 bases, the J end lost 9 bases, and 13 bases lay between the germline ends. The CDR3 sequence is CASSGGSLRYTF. CDR3 DNA sequence: TGTGCCAGCAGTGGAGGTAGTCTTCGCTACACCTTC.

This chain links TRBV29-1 with TRBJ2-5; D remains unclear. The CDR3 sequence is 13 residues long. The V gene lost 4 bases and the J gene lost 1 base, with 10 bases spanning the gap. Germline CDR1 reads SQVTM; CDR2 reads ANQGSEA. The CDR3 region is CSVAHRFQETQYF. The CDR3 DNA reads as TGCAGCGTTGCCCACCGGTTCCAAGAGACCCAGTACTTC.

The rearrangement links TRBV9 to TRBJ2-2, with D possibly matching TRBD2 (7 bases). Per the germline V gene, CDR1 is SGDLS and CDR2 is YYNGEE. This CDR3 contains 16 residues. V shed 4 bases and J shed 3 bases, with 16 bases lying between them. The CDR3 protein is CASSPGGGRDTGELFF. CDR3 DNA: TGTGCCAGCAGCCCCGGAGGGGGGAGGGACACCGGGGAGCTGTTTTTT.

J is TRBJ2-5 and V is TRBV5-1; D is uncertain. Trimming pared 4 bases from V and 0 bases from J, leaving 10 bases between. Germline-derived CDR1 and CDR2 are SGHRS and YFSETQ. The CDR3 totals 14 residues. The CDR3 spells CASSRVIDQETQYF. CDR3 bases: TGCGCCAGCAGCCGGGTAATCGACCAAGAGACCCAGTACTTC.

The sample holds a few counts of this clonotype. The J gene is TRBJ2-7, the V gene TRBV3-1; TRBD2 is a possible D gene (5 bases). The CDR3 covers 14 residues. The V end lost 1 base, the J end lost 1 base, and 8 bases lay between the germline ends. CDR1 and CDR2 from the germline V gene are LGHDT and YNNKEL (reference sequence). CDR3 region: CASSQGGGSYEQYF. The CDR3, as DNA: TGTGCCAGCAGCCAAGGTGGCGGGTCCTACGAGCAGTACTTC.

This chain joins TRBV27 and TRBJ2-2, with 11 bases that match TRBD2. This CDR3 has 20 amino acids. V gave up 2 bases and J gave up 3 bases; unmatched junction bases: 14. Germline CDR1 is MNHEY and CDR2 is SMNVEV (reference sequence). This CDR3 is CASSLLRLAGGPGHTGELFF. The CDR3 DNA follows: TGTGCCAGCAGTTTACTTCGTCTAGCGGGGGGCCCAGGGCACACCGGGGAGCTGTTTTTT.